The text below deals with one T cell receptor beta chain. As yet, its antigen is unknown. The entry originates in a study of T cells in Graves' hyperthyroidism and ophthalmopathy. General study points: Most thyroid clonotypes that were expanded above 0.001 also turned up in blood. Ophthalmopathy was model-predicted a median about 6.7 months pre-onset.

Trimming took off 8 bases at V and 7 bases at J, with 18 bases between the two ends. The germline V gene encodes CDR1 SQVTM and CDR2 ANQGSEA. This CDR3 has 12 amino acids. Amplification of TCR beta CDR3 regions was performed using RNA transcripts as template. Researchers ran a first-round RT-PCR on the TCR CDR3 using the HTBI primer set. TCRdb re-analysed the multiplex PCR reads in MiXCR, keeping a single row per CDR3 protein. The table includes 200,000 to 250,000 distinct CDR3 sequences, approximately 17% detected once. Newly diagnosed hyperthyroidism, duration under 2 months, in patients aged 18 to 65. Fresh peripheral blood, around 9.3 ml of it, supplied the PBMCs.

The sequenced material came from blood. The chain carries TRBV29-1 and TRBJ2-7, with D unresolved. The receptor comes from a man aged 50 to 59 with Graves' hyperthyroidism. Written as DNA, the CDR3 is TGCAGCTCCTCCCGCCGACCGCGGGAGCAGTACTTC. This gives the protein CSSSRRPREQYF.